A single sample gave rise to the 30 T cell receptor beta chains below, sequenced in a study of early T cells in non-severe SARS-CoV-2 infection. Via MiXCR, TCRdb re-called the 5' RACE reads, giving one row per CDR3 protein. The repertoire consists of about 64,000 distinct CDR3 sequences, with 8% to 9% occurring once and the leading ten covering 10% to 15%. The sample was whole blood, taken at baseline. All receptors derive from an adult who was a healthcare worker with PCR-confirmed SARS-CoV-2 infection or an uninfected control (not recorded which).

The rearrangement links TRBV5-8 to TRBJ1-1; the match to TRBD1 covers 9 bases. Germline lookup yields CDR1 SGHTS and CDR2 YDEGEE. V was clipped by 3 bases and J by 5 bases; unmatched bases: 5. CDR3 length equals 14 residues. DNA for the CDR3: TGTGCCAGCAGCTCCCGGGACAGGGTAACTGAAGCTTTCTTT. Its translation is CASSSRDRVTEAFF. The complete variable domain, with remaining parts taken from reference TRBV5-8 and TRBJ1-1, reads EAGVTQSPTHLIKTRGQQATLRCSPISGHTSVYWYQQALGLGLQFLLWYDEGEERNRGNFPPRFSGRQFPNYSSELNVNALELEDSALYLCASSSRDRVTEAFFGQGTRLTVV.

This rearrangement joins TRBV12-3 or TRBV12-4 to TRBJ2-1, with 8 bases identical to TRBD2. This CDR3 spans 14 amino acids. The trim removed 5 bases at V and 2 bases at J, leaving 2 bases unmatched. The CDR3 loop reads CASSTSGPYNEQFF. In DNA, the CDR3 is TGTGCCAGCAGTACTAGCGGTCCCTACAATGAGCAGTTCTTC.

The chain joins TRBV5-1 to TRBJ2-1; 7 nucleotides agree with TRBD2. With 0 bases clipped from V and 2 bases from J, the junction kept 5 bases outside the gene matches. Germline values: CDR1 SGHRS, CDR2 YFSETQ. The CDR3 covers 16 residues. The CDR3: CASSLELARAYNEQFF. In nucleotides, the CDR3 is TGCGCCAGCAGCTTGGAACTAGCGCGTGCCTACAATGAGCAGTTCTTC.

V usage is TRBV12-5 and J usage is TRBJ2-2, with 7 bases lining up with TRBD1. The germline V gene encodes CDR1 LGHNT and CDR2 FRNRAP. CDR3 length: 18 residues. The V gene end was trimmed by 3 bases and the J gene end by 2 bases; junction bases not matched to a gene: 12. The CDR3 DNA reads TGTGCTAGTGGTTTTACCGGGACAGACTATCGAAACACCGGGGAGCTGTTTTTT. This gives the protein CASGFTGTDYRNTGELFF. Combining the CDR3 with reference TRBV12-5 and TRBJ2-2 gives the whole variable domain DARVTQTPRHKVTEMGQEVTMRCQPILGHNTVFWYRQTMMQGLELLAYFRNRAPLDDSGMPKDRFSAEMPDATLATLKIQPSEPRDSAVYFCASGFTGTDYRNTGELFFGEGSRLTVL.

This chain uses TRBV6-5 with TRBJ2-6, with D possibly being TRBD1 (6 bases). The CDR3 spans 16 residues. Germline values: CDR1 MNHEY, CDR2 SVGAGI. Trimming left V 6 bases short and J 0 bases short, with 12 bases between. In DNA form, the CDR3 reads TGTGCCAGCAGGGACAGATCCCACTCTGGGGCCAACGTCCTGACTTTC. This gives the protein CASRDRSHSGANVLTF.

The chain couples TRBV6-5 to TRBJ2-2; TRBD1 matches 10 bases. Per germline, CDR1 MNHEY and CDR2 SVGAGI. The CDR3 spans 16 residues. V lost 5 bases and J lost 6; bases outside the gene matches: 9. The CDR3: CASSPRDRGRSGELFF. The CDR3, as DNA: TGTGCCAGCAGTCCCCGGGACAGGGGAAGGTCCGGGGAGCTGTTTTTT.

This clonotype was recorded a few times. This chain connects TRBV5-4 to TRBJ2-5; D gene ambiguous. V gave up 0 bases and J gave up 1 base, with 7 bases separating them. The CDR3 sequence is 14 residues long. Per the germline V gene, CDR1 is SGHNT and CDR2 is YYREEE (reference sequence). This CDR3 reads CASSLGRIQETQYF. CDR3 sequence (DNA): TGTGCCAGCAGCTTGGGTAGGATCCAAGAGACCCAGTACTTC.

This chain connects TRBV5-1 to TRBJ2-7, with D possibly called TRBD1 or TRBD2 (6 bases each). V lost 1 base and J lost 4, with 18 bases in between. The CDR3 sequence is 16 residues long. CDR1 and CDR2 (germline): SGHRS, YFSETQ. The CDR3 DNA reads TGCGCCAGCAGCTTGACCTCGACAGGCGGGGTGTACGAGCAGTACTTC. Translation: CASSLTSTGGVYEQYF.

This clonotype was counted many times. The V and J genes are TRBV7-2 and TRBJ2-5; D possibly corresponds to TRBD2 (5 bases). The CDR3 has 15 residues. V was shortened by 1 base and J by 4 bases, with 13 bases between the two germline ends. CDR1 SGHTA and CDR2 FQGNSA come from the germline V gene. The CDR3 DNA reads TGTGCCAGCAGCTTAGGTCCCGGGGTCCGAGAGACCCAGTACTTC. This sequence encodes CASSLGPGVRETQYF.

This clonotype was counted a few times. CDR3 DNA sequence: TGCGCCAGCAGCCATCTAACAGATTATGGCTACACCTTC. Encoded protein: CASSHLTDYGYTF. The chain joins TRBV4-1 to TRBJ1-2; D is undetermined. V was cut by 3 bases and J by 5 bases, with 10 bases left in between. The CDR3 has 13 amino acids. Per germline, CDR1 MGHRA and CDR2 YSYEKL.

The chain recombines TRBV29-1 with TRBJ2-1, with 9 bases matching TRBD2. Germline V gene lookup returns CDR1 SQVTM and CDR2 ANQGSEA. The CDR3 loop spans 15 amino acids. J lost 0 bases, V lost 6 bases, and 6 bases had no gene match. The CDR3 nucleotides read TGCAGCGTCGCGGGACTAGCCATCTCCTACAATGAGCAGTTCTTC. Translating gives CSVAGLAISYNEQFF.

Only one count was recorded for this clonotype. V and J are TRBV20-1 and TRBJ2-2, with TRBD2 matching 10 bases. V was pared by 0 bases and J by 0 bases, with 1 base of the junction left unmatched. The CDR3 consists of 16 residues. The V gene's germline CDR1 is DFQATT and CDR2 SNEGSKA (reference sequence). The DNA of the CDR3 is TGCAGTGCTAGAGAAGCGGGAGGGCCGAACACCGGGGAGCTGTTTTTT. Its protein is CSAREAGGPNTGELFF.

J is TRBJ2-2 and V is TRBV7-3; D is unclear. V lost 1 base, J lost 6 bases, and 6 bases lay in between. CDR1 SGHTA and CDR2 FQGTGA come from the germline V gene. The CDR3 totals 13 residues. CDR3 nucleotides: TGTGCCAGCAGCTTAATTCTGGCCGGGGAGCTGTTTTTT. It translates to CASSLILAGELFF.

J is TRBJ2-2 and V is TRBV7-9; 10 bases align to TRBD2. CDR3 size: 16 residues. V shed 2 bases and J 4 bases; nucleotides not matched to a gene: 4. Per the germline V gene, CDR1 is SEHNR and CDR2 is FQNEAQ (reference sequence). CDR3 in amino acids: CASSLKRTSGTGELFF. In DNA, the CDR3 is TGTGCCAGCAGCTTAAAGAGGACTAGCGGCACCGGGGAGCTGTTTTTT.

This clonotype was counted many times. The DNA of the CDR3 is TGTGCCAGCAGCACTCTAGCGGGAGGGTCGGATGAGCAGTTCTTC. It yields the protein CASSTLAGGSDEQFF. This chain joins TRBV7-9 and TRBJ2-1, with 12 positions matching TRBD2. Per the germline V gene, CDR1 is SEHNR and CDR2 is FQNEAQ (reference sequence). CDR3 size: 15 residues. V was pared by 5 bases and J by 8 bases, with 7 bases of the junction left unmatched.

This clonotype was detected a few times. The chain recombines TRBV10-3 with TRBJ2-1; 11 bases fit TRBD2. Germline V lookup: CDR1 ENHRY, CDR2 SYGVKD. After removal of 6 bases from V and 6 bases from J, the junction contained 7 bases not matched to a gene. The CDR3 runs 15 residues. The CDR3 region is CAISVTSGSSNEQFF. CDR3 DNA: TGTGCCATCAGCGTTACTAGCGGGAGTAGCAATGAGCAGTTCTTC.

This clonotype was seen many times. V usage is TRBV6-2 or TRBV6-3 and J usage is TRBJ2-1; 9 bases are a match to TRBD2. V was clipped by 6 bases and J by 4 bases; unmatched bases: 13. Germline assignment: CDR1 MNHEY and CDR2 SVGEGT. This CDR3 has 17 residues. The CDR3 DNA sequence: TGTGCCAGCAGGCTACTAGCGGGCATGCCCCTGTACAATGAGCAGTTCTTC. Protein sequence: CASRLLAGMPLYNEQFF.

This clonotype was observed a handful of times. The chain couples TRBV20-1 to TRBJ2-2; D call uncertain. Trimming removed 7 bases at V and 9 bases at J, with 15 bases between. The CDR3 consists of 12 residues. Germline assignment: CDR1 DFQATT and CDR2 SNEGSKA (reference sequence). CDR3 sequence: CSEVLPGWELFF. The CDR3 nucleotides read TGCAGTGAGGTCCTCCCGGGCTGGGAGCTGTTTTTT.

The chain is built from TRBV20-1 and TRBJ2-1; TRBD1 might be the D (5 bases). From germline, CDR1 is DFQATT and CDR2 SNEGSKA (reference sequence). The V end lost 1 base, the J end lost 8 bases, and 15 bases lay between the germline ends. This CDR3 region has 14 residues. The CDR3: CSARGGRDGHEQFF. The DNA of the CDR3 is TGCAGTGCTAGAGGGGGCAGGGATGGGCATGAGCAGTTCTTC.

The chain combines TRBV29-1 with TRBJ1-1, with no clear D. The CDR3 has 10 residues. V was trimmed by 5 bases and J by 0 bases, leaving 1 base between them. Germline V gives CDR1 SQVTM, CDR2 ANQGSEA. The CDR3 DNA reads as TGCAGCGTTATGAACACTGAAGCTTTCTTT. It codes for CSVMNTEAFF.

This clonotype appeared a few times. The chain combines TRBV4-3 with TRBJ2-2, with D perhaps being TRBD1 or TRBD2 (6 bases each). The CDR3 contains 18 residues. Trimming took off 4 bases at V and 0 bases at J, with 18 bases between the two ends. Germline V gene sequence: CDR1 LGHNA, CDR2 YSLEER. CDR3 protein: CASSPEGVPGANTGELFF. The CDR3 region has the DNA TGCGCCAGCAGCCCGGAGGGGGTACCAGGGGCGAACACCGGGGAGCTGTTTTTT.

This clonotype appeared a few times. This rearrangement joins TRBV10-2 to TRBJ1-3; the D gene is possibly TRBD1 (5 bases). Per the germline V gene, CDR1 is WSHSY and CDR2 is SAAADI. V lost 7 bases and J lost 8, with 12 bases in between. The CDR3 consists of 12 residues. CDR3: CASMGQGDTIYF. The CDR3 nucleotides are TGCGCCAGCATGGGCCAAGGGGACACCATATATTTT.

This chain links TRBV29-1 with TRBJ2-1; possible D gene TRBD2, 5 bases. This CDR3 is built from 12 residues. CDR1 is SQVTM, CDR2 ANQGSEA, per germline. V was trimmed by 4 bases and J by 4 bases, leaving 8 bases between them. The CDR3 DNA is TGCAGCGTTGCCCGGGGTTACAATGAGCAGTTCTTC. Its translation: CSVARGYNEQFF.

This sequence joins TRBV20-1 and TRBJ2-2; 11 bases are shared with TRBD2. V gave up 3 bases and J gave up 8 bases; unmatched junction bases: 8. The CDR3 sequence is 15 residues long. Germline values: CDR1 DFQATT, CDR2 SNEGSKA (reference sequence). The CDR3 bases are TGCAGTGCTAGGCGACTAGCGGGACCCCCTGGGGAGCTGTTTTTT. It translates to CSARRLAGPPGELFF.

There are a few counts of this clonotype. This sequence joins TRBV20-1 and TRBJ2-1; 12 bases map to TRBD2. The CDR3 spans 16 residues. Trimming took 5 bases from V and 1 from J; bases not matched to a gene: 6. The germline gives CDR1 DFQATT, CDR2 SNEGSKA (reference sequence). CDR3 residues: CSASSTSGRSYNEQFF. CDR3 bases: TGCAGTGCTTCTTCGACTAGCGGGAGATCCTACAATGAGCAGTTCTTC.

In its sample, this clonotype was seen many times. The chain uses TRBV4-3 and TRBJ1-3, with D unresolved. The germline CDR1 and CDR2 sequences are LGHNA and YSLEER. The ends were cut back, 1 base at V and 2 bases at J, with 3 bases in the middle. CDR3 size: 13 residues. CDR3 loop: CASSQVPGNTIYF. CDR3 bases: TGCGCCAGCAGCCAAGTGCCTGGAAACACCATATATTTT.

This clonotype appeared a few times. In DNA form, the CDR3 reads TGTGCCAGCAACATCGTCCGTCTGGCTAGCGGGCTAAGGTGTACGCAGTATTTT. Translation gives CASNIVRLASGLRCTQYF. The V gene is TRBV7-3, the J gene TRBJ2-3, with 8 nucleotides matching TRBD2. CDR3 size: 18 residues. J was trimmed by 8 bases and V by 7 bases; bases with no gene match: 23. CDR1 is SGHTA and CDR2 is FQGTGA in the germline V gene.

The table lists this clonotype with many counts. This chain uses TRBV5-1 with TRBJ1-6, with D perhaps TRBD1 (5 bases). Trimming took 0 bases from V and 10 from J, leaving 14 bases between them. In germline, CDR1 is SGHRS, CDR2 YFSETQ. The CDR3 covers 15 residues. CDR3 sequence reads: CASSLDSWGESPLHF. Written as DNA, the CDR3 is TGCGCCAGCAGCTTGGATTCTTGGGGGGAATCACCCCTCCACTTT.

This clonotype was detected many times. In nucleotides, the CDR3 is TGTGCCAGCAGCCAAGGAGGGGGGTCCTTGAACGAAAAACTGTTTTTT. It is translated as CASSQGGGSLNEKLFF. V is TRBV3-1 and J is TRBJ1-4, with D perhaps matching TRBD1 (6 bases). Per the germline V gene, CDR1 is LGHDT and CDR2 is YNNKEL (reference sequence). The CDR3 runs to 16 residues. Trimming stripped 1 base from V and 8 bases from J, with 17 bases between.

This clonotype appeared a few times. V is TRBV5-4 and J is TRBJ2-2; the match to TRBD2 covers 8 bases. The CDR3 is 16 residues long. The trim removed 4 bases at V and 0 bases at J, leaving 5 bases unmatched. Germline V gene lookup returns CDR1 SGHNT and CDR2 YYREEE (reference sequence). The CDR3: CASSHGRGTNTGELFF. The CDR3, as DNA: TGTGCCAGCAGCCACGGGAGGGGGACGAACACCGGGGAGCTGTTTTTT. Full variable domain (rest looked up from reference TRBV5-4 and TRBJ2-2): ETGVTQSPTHLIKTRGQQVTLRCSSQSGHNTVSWYQQALGQGPQFIFQYYREEENGRGNFPPRFSGLQFPNYSSELNVNALELDDSALYLCASSHGRGTNTGELFFGEGSRLTVL.